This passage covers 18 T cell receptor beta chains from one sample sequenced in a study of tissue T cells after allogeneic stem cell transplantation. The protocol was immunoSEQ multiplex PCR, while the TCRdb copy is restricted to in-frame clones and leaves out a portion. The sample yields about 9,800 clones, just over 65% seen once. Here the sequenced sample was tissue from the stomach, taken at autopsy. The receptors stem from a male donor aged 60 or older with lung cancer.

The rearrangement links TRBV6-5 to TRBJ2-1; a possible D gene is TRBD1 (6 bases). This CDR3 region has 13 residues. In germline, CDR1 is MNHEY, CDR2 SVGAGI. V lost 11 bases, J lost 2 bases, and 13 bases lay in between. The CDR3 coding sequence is TGTGCCGCCCAAAGGGGGACCTACAATGAGCAGTTCTTC. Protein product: CAAQRGTYNEQFF.

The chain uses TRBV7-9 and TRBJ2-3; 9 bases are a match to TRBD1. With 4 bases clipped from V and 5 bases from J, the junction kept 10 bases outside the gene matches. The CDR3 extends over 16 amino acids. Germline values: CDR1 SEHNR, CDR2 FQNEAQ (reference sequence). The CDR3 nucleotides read TGTGCCAGCAGCTCAAACCGGGACAGGGTGAGAGATACGCAGTATTTT. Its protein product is CASSSNRDRVRDTQYF.

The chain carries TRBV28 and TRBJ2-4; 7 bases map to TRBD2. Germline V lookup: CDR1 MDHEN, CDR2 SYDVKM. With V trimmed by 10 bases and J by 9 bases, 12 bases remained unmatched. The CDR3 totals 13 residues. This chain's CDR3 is CAIALGERGIQYF. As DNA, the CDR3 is TGTGCCATCGCCCTCGGCGAGCGGGGCATTCAGTACTTC.

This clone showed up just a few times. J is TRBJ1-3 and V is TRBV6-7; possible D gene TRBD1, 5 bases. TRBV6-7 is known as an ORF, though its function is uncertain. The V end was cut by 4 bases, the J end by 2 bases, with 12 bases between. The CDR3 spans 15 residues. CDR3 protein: CASSSLRDPGNTIYF. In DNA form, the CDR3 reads TGTGCCAGCAGTTCCCTCAGGGACCCTGGAAACACCATATATTTT.

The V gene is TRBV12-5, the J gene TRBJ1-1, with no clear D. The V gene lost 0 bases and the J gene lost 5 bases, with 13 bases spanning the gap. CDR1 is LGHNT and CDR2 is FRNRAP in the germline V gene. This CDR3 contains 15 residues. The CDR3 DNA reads TGTGCTAGTGGTTTGGTAACCACGGGGAGGACTGAAGCTTTCTTT. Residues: CASGLVTTGRTEAFF.

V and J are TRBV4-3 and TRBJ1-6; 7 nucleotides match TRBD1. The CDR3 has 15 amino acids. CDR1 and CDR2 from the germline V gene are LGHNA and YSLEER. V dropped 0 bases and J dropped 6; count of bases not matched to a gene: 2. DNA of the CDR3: TGCGCCAGCAGCCAAGATACAGGGGTTAATTCACCCCTCCACTTT. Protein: CASSQDTGVNSPLHF.

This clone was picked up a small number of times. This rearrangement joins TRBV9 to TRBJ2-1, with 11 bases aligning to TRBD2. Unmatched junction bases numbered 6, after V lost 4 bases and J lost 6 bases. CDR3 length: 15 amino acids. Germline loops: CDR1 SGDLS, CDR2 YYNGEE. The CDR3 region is CASSPDTSGGNEQFF. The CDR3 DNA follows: TGTGCCAGCAGCCCAGACACTAGCGGGGGCAATGAGCAGTTCTTC.

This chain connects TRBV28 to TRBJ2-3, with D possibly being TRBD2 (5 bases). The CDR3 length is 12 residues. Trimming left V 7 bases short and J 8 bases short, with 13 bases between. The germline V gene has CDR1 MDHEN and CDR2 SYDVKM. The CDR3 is CASTGLRGTQYF. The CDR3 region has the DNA TGTGCCAGCACAGGCCTCCGGGGTACGCAGTATTTT.

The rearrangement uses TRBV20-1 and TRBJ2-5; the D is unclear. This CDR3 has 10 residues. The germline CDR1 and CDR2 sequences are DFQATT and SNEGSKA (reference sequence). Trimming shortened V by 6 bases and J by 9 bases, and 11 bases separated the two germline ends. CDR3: CSARPRAQYF. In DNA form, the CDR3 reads TGCAGTGCAAGGCCTCGGGCCCAGTACTTC.

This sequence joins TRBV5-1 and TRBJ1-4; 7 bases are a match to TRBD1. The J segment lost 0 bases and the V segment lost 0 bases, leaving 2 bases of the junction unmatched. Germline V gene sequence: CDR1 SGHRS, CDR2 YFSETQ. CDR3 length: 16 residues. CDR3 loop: CASSLDRGATNEKLFF. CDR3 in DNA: TGCGCCAGCAGCTTGGACAGGGGAGCAACTAATGAAAAACTGTTTTTT.

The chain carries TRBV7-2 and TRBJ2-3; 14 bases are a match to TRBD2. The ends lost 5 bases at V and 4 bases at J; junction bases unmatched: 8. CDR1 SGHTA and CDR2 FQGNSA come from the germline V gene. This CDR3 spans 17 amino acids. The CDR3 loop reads CASSVKTSGRAPDTQYF. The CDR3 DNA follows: TGTGCCAGCAGCGTTAAGACTAGCGGGAGGGCGCCAGATACGCAGTATTTT.

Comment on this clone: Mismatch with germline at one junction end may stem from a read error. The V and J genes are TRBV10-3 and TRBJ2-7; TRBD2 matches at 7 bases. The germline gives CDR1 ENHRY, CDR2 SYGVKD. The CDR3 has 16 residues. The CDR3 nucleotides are TGTGCCATCAGTGAGTCTCTTAGCGGGTTCTCCTACGAGCAGCACTTC. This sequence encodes CAISESLSGFSYEQHF.

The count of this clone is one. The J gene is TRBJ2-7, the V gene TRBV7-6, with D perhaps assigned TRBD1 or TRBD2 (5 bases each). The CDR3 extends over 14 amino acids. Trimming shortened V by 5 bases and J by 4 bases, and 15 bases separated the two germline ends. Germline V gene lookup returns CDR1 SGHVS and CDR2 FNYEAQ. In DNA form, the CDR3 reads TGTGCCAGCAGCCCCCGAGTGGGGGTTTACGAGCAGTACTTC. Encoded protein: CASSPRVGVYEQYF.

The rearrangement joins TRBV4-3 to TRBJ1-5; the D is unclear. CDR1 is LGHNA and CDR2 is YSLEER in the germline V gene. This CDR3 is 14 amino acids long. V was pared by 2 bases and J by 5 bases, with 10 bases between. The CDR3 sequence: CASSQYEGHQPQHF. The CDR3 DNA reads TGCGCCAGCAGCCAATATGAAGGGCATCAGCCCCAGCATTTT.

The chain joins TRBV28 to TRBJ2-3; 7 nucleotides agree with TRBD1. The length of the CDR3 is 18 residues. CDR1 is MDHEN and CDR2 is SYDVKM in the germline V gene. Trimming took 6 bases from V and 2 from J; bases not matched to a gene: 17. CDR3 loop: CASRTRLRGLGHTDTQYF. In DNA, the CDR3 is TGTGCCAGCAGAACCCGTCTCAGGGGGTTGGGACACACAGATACGCAGTATTTT.

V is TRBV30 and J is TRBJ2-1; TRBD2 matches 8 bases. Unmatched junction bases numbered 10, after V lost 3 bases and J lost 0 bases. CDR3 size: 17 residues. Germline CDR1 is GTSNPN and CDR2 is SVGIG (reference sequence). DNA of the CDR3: TGTGCCTGGAGCCCCGGGGAGCGGGGGAGCTCCTACAATGAGCAGTTCTTC. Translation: CAWSPGERGSSYNEQFF.

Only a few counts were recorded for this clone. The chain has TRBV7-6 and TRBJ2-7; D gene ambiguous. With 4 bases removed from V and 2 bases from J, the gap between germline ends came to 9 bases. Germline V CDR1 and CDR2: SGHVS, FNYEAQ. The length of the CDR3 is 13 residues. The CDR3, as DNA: TGTGCCAGCAGCTCCCCCCCCACCTACGAGCAGTACTTC. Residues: CASSSPPTYEQYF.

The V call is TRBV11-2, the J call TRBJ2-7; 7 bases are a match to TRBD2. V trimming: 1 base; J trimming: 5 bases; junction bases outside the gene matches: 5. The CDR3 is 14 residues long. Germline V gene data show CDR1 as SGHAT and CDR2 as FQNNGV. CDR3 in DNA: TGTGCCAGCAGCTTAGGGGGAGGGACCGACGAGCAGTACTTC. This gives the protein CASSLGGGTDEQYF.